Sequencing of this TCR beta chain was carried out in a study of cytotoxic CD8 clonotypes in ibrutinib-treated CLL. Findings and limits, study-wide: Rare overall, public clonotypes shrank or held steady under therapy. Baseline clonality, above age-matched healthy donor levels, tracked circulating CD8+ T-cell counts.

Researchers set a sequencing depth target of 1 in 200,000 to 1 in 1 million T cells. Produced via immunoSEQ multiplex PCR; TCRdb's table is partial and in-frame only. The sample consists of tens of thousands of clones, roughly 69% of them appearing once. Investigators sourced about 2 micrograms of genomic DNA from cryopreserved PBMCs for TCR beta libraries. The V and J ends lost 3 bases and 3 bases respectively, with 11 bases between them. Germline V gives CDR1 MNHEY, CDR2 SMNVEV (reference sequence). The CDR3 has 14 amino acids. As for this clone: Its antigen is currently unknown.

J is TRBJ1-2 and V is TRBV27; D is perhaps TRBD1 (5 bases). Material: PBMCs, obtained at disease progression, from a patient treated with ibrutinib. The receptor's source is a human donor with chronic lymphocytic leukemia. CDR3 sequence (DNA): TGTGCCAGCAGTTTGGGGCAGGGTTACTATGGCTACACCTTC. It specifies CASSLGQGYYGYTF.